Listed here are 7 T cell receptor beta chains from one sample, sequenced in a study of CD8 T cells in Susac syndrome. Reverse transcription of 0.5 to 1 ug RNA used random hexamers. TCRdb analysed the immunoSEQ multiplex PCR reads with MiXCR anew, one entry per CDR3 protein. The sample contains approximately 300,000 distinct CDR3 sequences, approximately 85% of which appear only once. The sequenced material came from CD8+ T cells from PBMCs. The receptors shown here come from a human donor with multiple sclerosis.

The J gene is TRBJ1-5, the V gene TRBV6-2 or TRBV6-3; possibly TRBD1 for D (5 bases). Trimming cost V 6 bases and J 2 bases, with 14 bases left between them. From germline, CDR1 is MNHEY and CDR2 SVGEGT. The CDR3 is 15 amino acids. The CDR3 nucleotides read TGTGCCAGCAGGTGGGGGGAAGTTGGCAATCAGCCCCAGCATTTT. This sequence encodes CASRWGEVGNQPQHF.

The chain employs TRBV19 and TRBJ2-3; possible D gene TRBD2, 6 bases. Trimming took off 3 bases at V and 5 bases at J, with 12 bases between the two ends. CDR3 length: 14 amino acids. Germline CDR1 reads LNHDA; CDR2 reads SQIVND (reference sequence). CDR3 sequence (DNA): TGTGCCAGTAGTATGATACTAGCTGTAGATACGCAGTATTTT. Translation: CASSMILAVDTQYF.

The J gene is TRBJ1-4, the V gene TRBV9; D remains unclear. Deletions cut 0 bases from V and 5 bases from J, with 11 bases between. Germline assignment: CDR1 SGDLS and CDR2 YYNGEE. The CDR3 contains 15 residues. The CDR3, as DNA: TGTGCCAGCAGCGTAGCGGGCAGGCTAAATGAAAAACTGTTTTTT. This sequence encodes CASSVAGRLNEKLFF.

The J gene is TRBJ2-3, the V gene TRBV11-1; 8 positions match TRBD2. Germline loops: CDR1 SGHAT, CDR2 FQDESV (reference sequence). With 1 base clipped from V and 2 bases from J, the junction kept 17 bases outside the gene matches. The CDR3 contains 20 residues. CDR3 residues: CASSLVGDWAGGTYTDTQYF. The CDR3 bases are TGTGCCAGCAGCTTAGTTGGGGATTGGGCGGGAGGAACTTACACAGATACGCAGTATTTT.

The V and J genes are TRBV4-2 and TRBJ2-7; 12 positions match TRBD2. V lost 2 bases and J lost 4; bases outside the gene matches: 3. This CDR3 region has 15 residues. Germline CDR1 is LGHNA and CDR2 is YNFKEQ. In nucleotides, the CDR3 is TGTGCCAGCAGCCAACTAGCGGGAGGGTTATACGAGCAGTACTTC. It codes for CASSQLAGGLYEQYF.

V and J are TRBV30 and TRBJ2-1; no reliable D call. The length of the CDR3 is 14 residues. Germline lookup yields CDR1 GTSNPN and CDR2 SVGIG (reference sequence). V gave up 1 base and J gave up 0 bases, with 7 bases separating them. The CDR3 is CAWSATYSYNEQFF. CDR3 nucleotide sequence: TGTGCCTGGAGTGCGACCTACTCCTACAATGAGCAGTTCTTC.

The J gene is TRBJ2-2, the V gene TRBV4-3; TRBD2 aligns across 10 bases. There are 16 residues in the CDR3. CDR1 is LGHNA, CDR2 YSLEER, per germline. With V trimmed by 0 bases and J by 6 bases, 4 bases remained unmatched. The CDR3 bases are TGCGCCAGCAGCCAAGACGGGCTAGCGGGAGCCGGGGAGCTGTTTTTT. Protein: CASSQDGLAGAGELFF.